Below, 15 T cell receptor beta chains from the same sample are listed, as sequenced in a study of T cell responses to AZD1222 COVID-19 vaccine (dated by TCRdb to 2020 to 2023). Receptor amplification or capture employed the immunoSEQ multiplex PCR assay. Not all clones reach the TCRdb copy of this immuneACCESS table, which keeps in-frame sequences only. Checked studies attribute under half of the gap to unresolved V genes and leave the rest unexplained. The sample has 200,000 or so clones on record, 85% to 90% of them singletons. The ten most abundant clones make up about 6% of the sample. The time point label here, explained by the study, means: baseline before first vaccination. This specimen was peripheral blood, taken on day 0 of AZD1222 vaccination. These receptors all come from an adult in good health.

A note on this clone: An end of the junction differs from the germline gene, which may be a read error. The chain couples TRBV7-7 to TRBJ1-3; D ambiguous. The CDR3 has 13 amino acids. Per germline, CDR1 SSHAT and CDR2 FNYEAQ (reference sequence). The CDR3 nucleotides read TGTGCTAGCAGCCCTAACTCTGGAAACACCATATATTTT. Its translation is CASSPNSGNTIYF.

This chain links TRBV7-3 with TRBJ2-5; 8 bases align to TRBD2. With 6 bases clipped from V and 2 bases from J, the junction kept 5 bases outside the gene matches. Germline V gives CDR1 SGHTA, CDR2 FQGTGA. The CDR3 loop spans 14 amino acids. The CDR3 DNA follows: TGTGCCAGCAGTAGACTAGCGAATCAAGAGACCCAGTACTTC. Its protein product is CASSRLANQETQYF.

This sequence joins TRBV4-2 and TRBJ2-1, with TRBD2 identical over 12 bases. Germline-derived CDR1 and CDR2 are LGHNA and YNFKEQ. J lost 6 bases, V lost 0 bases, and 9 bases had no gene match. CDR3 length: 18 residues. CDR3 sequence reads: CASSQEPVGTSGPNEQFF. DNA for the CDR3: TGTGCCAGCAGCCAAGAGCCGGTCGGGACTAGCGGGCCCAATGAGCAGTTCTTC.

This sequence joins TRBV30 and TRBJ1-6; D remains ambiguous. The germline V and J ends were trimmed by 3 bases and 5 bases, with 2 bases remaining between them. In germline, CDR1 is GTSNPN, CDR2 SVGIG (reference sequence). This CDR3 has 11 amino acids. CDR3 nucleotides: TGTGCCTGGAGGGATAATTCACCCCTCCACTTT. The encoded protein is CAWRDNSPLHF.

The chain joins TRBV5-1 to TRBJ2-7, with 7 bases matching TRBD1. J lost 3 bases, V lost 2 bases, and 2 bases had no gene match. CDR3 size: 13 residues. The germline CDR1 and CDR2 sequences are SGHRS and YFSETQ. CDR3 sequence (DNA): TGCGCCAGCAGCTTAGGGACAGTCTACGAGCAGTACTTC. Its translation is CASSLGTVYEQYF. The whole variable domain, filled in from reference TRBV5-1 and TRBJ2-7, reads KAGVTQTPRYLIKTRGQQVTLSCSPISGHRSVSWYQQTPGQGLQFLFEYFSETQRNKGNFPGRFSGRQFSNSRSEMNVSTLELGDSALYLCASSLGTVYEQYFGPGTRLTVT.

This chain uses TRBV3-1 (or the pseudogene TRBV3-2) with TRBJ1-6, with D tentatively TRBD1 (5 bases). This CDR3 is built from 16 residues. The germline V gene encodes CDR1 LGHDT and CDR2 YNNKEL (reference sequence). V lost 4 bases to trimming and J lost 7 bases, with 17 bases between them. The CDR3 loop reads CASSLRTGTANSPLHF. CDR3 nucleotides: TGTGCCAGCAGCCTTAGAACCGGGACTGCCAATTCACCCCTCCACTTT.

The gene calls are TRBV5-1 and TRBJ1-6, with 10 bases that match TRBD1. Germline CDR1 is SGHRS and CDR2 is YFSETQ. This CDR3 region has 17 residues. V shed 0 bases, J shed 9 bases, and the junction held 9 bases outside the gene matches. The CDR3 region is CASSLVMTGGNRSPLHF. Written as DNA, the CDR3 is TGCGCCAGCAGCTTGGTAATGACAGGGGGCAACCGTTCACCCCTCCACTTT.

The chain is built from TRBV6-2 or TRBV6-3 and TRBJ1-3; D is unclear. The CDR3 contains 12 residues. V dropped 4 bases and J dropped 4 bases, with 5 bases sitting between them. CDR1 and CDR2 (germline): MNHEY, SVGEGT. The CDR3 is CASSSQGNTIYF. CDR3 in DNA: TGTGCCAGCAGTTCCCAAGGAAACACCATATATTTT.

The chain couples TRBV9 to TRBJ2-5; TRBD1 matches at 9 bases. J gave up 5 bases and V 2 bases, and 4 bases lay outside the gene matches. CDR3 length: 14 amino acids. Germline V gene data show CDR1 as SGDLS and CDR2 as YYNGEE. CDR3 protein: CASSVRDRAETQYF. The CDR3, as DNA: TGTGCCAGCAGCGTCCGGGACAGGGCGGAGACCCAGTACTTC.

This chain links TRBV28 with TRBJ1-1, with TRBD1 identical over 8 bases. Per germline, CDR1 MDHEN and CDR2 SYDVKM. The CDR3 spans 15 residues. The V segment lost 6 bases and the J segment 6 bases; nucleotides outside the gene matches: 12. In DNA, the CDR3 is TGTGCCAGCAGCCGCCTATCCACAGGGGGATCTGAAGCTTTCTTT. Amino acids: CASSRLSTGGSEAFF.

The chain is built from TRBV19 and TRBJ1-2; D unresolved. V dropped 2 bases and J dropped 2 bases, with 9 bases sitting between them. The length of the CDR3 is 14 residues. CDR1 and CDR2 from the germline V gene are LNHDA and SQIVND (reference sequence). The CDR3 loop reads CASSIRKGNYGYTF. The DNA of the CDR3 is TGTGCCAGTAGTATAAGGAAAGGGAACTATGGCTACACCTTC.

The chain links TRBV28 to TRBJ1-5, with 7 bases matching TRBD1. The CDR3 loop spans 14 amino acids. CDR1 is MDHEN, CDR2 SYDVKM, per germline. The V and J ends lost 7 bases and 3 bases, in that order; junction bases with no gene match: 6. The CDR3 protein is CASTWTGHNQPQHF. The CDR3 DNA sequence: TGTGCCAGCACTTGGACAGGCCACAATCAGCCCCAGCATTTT.

The genes are TRBV6-6 and TRBJ2-7; no reliable D call. CDR1 MNHNY and CDR2 SVGAGI come from the germline V gene (reference sequence). This CDR3 is 13 amino acids long. V dropped 6 bases and J dropped 2 bases, with 11 bases sitting between them. CDR3 sequence reads: CASSLPSTYEQYF. The CDR3 DNA reads TGTGCCAGCAGCTTACCCAGCACCTACGAGCAGTACTTC.

V and J are TRBV5-1 and TRBJ1-2; weak D call: TRBD1 (5 bases). There are 15 residues in the CDR3. V dropped 0 bases and J dropped 2 bases, with 11 bases sitting between them. Germline loops: CDR1 SGHRS, CDR2 YFSETQ. The CDR3 reads CASSLVRGGNYGYTF. The CDR3 DNA is TGCGCCAGCAGCTTGGTTCGCGGGGGAAACTATGGCTACACCTTC.

The chain joins TRBV4-1 to TRBJ1-6, with a weak D call TRBD1 (6 bases). This CDR3 comprises 14 residues. Trimming removed 0 bases at V and 11 bases at J, with 11 bases between. Germline lookup yields CDR1 MGHRA and CDR2 YSYEKL. CDR3 amino acids: CASSQEQGWTPLHF. The CDR3 nucleotides are TGCGCCAGCAGCCAAGAGCAGGGGTGGACACCCCTCCACTTT.